The present entry profiles one TCR beta chain with its context. This sample stems from a study of T-cell reconstitution after alpha-beta-depleted transplantation in children. The CDR3 consists of 17 residues. Germline CDR1 reads SEHNR; CDR2 reads FQNEAQ (reference sequence). V was pared by 4 bases and J by 0 bases, with 15 bases between. The authors prepared the TCRbeta library with unique molecular identifiers. TCRdb reprocessed the PCR reads via MiXCR and lists one record per CDR3 protein. The sample shows approximately 400,000 distinct CDR3 sequences, roughly a tenth of them seen only once. The rearrangement uses TRBV7-9 and TRBJ2-2; a possible D gene is TRBD2 (6 bases). This sequence originates from a human donor who donated a stem cell graft to a child with acute myeloid leukemia. Sample: PBMCs from the stem cell graft donor, taken from the stem cell graft. The CDR3 nucleotides read TGTGCCAGCAGCTCTCCCCCCAGGACTACGAACACCGGGGAGCTGTTTTTT. Encoded protein: CASSSPPRTTNTGELFF. The whole variable domain, filled in from reference TRBV7-9 and TRBJ2-2, reads DTGVSQNPRHKITKRGQNVTFRCDPISEHNRLYWYRQTLGQGPEFLTYFQNEAQLEKSRLLSDRFSAERPKGSFSTLEIQRTEQGDSAMYLCASSSPPRTTNTGELFFGEGSRLTVL.